This T cell receptor beta chain comes out of a study of blood T cell repertoires in COVID-19 (dated by TCRdb to about 2020). Looking at the study overall: Samples from collaborators originated in the United States, Italy and Spain and spanned both the acute and convalescent phases of COVID-19. The material from the prospective study consisted of cDNA or gDNA derived from T cells, B-cell-depleted T cells, or PBMCs. Subjects who had been exposed to COVID-19, were actively infected with it, or had recovered from it provided the deeply sampled blood TCRbeta repertoires that made up the dataset. The repertoires were released in a freely available public database intended as a resource for research on the immune response to SARS-CoV-2. Samples came from the ongoing ImmuneRACE study (first 160 participants) plus 1,254 subjects from 6 global collaborators. Nearly every sample came with metadata listing a de-identified subject ID, COVID-19 status, age in years and sex. Where HLA class I and class II types were available, the types were taken from metadata supplied by the sample provider, not from assay-based typing.

The immunoSEQ Assay, a bias-controlled multiplex PCR, was used to amplify TCRbeta CDR3 regions from genomic DNA. As for the original processing: Nucleated cell counts per sample were estimated from amplification of reference gene primers within the assay. To quantify the absolute abundance of each unique TCRbeta CDR3 rearrangement, sequence reads were collapsed and filtered. For each sample, productive Simpson clonality was calculated by taking the square root of Simpson's diversity index across productive rearrangements. TCRdb obtained this table from immuneACCESS and retained in-frame rearrangements with V and J assigned. These tables miss some clones; where compared with another copy, unresolved V genes account for less than half of the shortfall, and the remainder is unexplained. V and J calls and clone size are given by that table; D and trimming were obtained from the DNA. This sample comprises some 200,000 clones, around 84% of them detected only once. The leading ten clones occupy over 4.5% of the sample.

Concerning this clone: Its binding antigen is unknown. Nothing much larger sits one base from this clone, and base qualities are not available.

Study-level results and caveats: How much clinical and demographic metadata was included differed by source and by participant, and the metadata was provided uncurated.

Each collaborating institution followed its own protocols to collect whole blood in K2EDTA tubes. For TCRbeta analysis, collaborator samples were shipped as frozen whole blood, as isolated PBMCs, or as DNA extracted from either sample type. Spanning cysteine to phenylalanine, the CDR3 consists of 15 amino acids. The sequence is cut down to CDR3 DNA, 45 bases in frame from base 1. V is shortened by 5 bases, J by 4 bases, and the region joining them spans 15 bases. The germline V gene (reference sequence) sets CDR1 to MNHEY and CDR2 to SMNVEV. The sample was peripheral blood. The receptor was isolated from a man older than 75 with acute or convalescent COVID-19. The sequence is built from TRBV27 and TRBJ1-5; confidence is insufficient to name the D gene. The CDR3 loop reads CASSAAPTKNQPQHF. The DNA sequence reads TGTGCCAGCAGTGCCGCCCCGACAAAAAATCAGCCCCAGCATTTT.